This T cell receptor beta chain was sequenced during a study of CD8 T cells in ankylosing spondylitis. Study-level points and caveats: In peripheral blood, disease-linked CD8+ clones occurred at relatively low frequencies.

MiXCR was run by TCRdb on the 5' RACE reads, yielding one entry per CDR3 protein. The sample holds 200,000 to 250,000 distinct CDR3 sequences, roughly 10% seen once. At least ten counts were recorded for this clonotype. As yet, its antigen is unknown. V lost 2 bases to trimming and J lost 7 bases; unmatched junction nucleotides: 5. Germline CDR1 and CDR2: SGHVS and FQNEAQ. This CDR3 is built from 14 residues. This rearrangement joins TRBV7-8 to TRBJ2-3; 8 bases map to TRBD1. The clonotype originates from a male donor with ankylosing spondylitis or in good health (not recorded which). Sample: blood, either unsorted or a sorted T cell fraction (not recorded which). The CDR3 sequence: CASSLSQGANTQYF. The DNA of the CDR3 is TGTGCCAGCAGCTTATCGCAGGGGGCAAATACGCAGTATTTT. The variable domain in full, completed from reference TRBV7-8 and TRBJ2-3, reads GAGVSQSPRYKVAKRGQDVALRCDPISGHVSLFWYQQALGQGPEFLTYFQNEAQLDKSGLPSDRFFAERPEGSVSTLKIQRTQQEDSAVYLCASSLSQGANTQYFGPGTRLTVL.